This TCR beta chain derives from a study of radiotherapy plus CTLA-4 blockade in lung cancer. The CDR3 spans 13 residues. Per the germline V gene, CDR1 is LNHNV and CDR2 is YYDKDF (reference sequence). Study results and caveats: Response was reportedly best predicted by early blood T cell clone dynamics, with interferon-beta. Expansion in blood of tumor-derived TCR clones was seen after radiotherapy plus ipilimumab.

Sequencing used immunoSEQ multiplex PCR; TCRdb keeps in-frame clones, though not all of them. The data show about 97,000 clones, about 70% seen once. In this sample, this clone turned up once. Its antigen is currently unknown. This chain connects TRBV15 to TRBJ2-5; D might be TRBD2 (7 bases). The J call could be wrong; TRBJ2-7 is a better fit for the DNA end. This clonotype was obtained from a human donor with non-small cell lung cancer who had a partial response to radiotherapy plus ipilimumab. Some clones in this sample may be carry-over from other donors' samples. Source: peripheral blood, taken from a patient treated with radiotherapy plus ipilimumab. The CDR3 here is CATSKRGGNEQYF. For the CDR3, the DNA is TGTGCCACCAGCAAGAGGGGGGGAAACGAGCAGTACTTC.